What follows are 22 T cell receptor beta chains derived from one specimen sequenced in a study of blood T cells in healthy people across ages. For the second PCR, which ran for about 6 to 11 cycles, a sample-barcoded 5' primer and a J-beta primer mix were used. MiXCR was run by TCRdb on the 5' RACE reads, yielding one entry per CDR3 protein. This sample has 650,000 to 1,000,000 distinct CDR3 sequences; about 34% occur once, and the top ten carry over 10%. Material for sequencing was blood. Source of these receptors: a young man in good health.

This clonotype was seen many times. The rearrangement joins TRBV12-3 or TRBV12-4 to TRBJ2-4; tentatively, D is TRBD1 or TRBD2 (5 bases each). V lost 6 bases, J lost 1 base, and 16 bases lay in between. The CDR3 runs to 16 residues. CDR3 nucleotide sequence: TGTGCCAGCAGGGGACCCGTCCCGGGGGCCAAAAACATTCAGTACTTC. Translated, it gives CASRGPVPGAKNIQYF.

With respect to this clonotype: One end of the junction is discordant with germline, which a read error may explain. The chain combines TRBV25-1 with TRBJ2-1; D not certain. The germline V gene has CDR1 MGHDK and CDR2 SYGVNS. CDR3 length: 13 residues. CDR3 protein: CVSSGIPRGEQFF. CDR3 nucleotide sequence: TGTGTCAGCAGTGGAATTCCGAGAGGAGAGCAGTTCTTC. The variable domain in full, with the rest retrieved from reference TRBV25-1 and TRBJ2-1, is EADIYQTPRYLVIGTGKKITLECSQTMGHDKMYWYQQDPGMELHLIHYSYGVNSTEKGDLSSESTVSRIRTEHFPLTLESARPSHTSQYLCVSSGIPRGEQFFGPGTRLTVL.

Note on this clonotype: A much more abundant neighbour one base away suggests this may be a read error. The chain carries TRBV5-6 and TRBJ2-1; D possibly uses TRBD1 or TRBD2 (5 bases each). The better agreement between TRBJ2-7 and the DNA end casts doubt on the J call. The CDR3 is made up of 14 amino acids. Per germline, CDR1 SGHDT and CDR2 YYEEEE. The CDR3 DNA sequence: TGTGCCAGCAACCTTGGGACCTTTAACAATGAGCAGTACTTC. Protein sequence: CASNLGTFNNEQYF.

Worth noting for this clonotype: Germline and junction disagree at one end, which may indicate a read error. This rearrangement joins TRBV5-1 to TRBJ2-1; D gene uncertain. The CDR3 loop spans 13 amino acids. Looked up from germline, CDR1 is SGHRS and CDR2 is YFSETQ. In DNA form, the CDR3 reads TGCGTCAGCCGCCGAGGATCCTACAATGAGCAGTTCTTC. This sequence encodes CVSRRGSYNEQFF.

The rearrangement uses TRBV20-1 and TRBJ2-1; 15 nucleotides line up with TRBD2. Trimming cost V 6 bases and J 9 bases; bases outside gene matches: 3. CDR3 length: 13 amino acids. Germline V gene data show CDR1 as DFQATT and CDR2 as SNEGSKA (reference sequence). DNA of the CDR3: TGCAGTGCAGGACTAGCGGGGGGGCGTGAGCAGTTCTTC. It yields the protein CSAGLAGGREQFF.

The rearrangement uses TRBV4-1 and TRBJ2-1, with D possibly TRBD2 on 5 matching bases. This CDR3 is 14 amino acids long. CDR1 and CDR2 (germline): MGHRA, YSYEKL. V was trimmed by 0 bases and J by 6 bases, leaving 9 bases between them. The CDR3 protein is CASSQEVTTNEQFF. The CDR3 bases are TGCGCCAGCAGCCAAGAGGTGACTACCAATGAGCAGTTCTTC.

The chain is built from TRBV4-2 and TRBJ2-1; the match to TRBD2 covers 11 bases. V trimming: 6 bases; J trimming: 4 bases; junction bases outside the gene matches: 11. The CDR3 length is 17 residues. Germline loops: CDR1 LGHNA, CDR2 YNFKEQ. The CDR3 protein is CASRILAGENLYNEQFF. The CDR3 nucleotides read TGTGCCAGCAGGATACTAGCGGGAGAGAATTTATACAATGAGCAGTTCTTC.

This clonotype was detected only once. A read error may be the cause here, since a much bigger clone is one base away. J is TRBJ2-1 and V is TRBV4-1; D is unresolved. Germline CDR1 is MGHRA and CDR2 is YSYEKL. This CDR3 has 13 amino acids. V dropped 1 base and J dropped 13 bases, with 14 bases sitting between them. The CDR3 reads CASSQGVRETQFF. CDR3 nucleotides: TGCGCCAGCAGCCAAGGGGTGCGAGAGACCCAGTTCTTC.

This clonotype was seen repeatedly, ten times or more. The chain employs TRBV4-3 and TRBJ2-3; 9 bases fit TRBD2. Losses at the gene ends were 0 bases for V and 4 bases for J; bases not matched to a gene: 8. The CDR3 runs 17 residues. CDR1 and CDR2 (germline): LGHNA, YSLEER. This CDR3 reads CASSQEASLAGPDTQYF. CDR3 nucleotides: TGCGCCAGCAGCCAAGAGGCGAGTCTAGCGGGGCCAGATACGCAGTATTTT.

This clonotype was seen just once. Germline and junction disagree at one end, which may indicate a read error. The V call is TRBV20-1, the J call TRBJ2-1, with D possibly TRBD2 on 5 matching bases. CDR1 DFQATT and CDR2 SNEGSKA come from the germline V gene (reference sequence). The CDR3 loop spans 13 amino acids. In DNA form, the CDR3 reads TGCAGTACTAGAGATTCCTCCGTCGGAGAGCAGTTCTTC. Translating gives CSTRDSSVGEQFF.

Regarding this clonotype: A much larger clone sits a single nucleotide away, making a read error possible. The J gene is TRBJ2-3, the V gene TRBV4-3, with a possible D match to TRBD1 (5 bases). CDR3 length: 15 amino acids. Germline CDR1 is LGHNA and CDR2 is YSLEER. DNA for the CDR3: TGCGCCAGCAGCCCTACACAGGCGCGCACAGATGCGCAGTATTTT. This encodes CASSPTQARTDAQYF.

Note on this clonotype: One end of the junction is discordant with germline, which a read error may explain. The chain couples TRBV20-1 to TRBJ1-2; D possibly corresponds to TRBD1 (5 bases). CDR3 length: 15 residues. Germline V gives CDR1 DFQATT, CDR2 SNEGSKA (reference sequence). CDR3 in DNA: TGCAGTGCTAGCACAGGACGATTCCGAAGGGATGGCCACACCTTC. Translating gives CSASTGRFRRDGHTF.

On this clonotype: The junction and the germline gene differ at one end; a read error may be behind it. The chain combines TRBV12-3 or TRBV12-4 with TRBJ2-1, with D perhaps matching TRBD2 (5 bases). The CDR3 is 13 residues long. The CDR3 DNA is TGTGCCGGCAGTTTTTCACGGGGTAATGAGCAGTTCTTC. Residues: CAGSFSRGNEQFF.

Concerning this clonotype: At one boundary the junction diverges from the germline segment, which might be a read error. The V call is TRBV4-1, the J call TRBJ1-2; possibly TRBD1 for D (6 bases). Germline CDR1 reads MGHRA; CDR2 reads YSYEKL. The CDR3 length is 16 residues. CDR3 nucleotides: TGCGCCAGCAGCCAAGTATATCAGGGGAGCAACTATGGCGACACCTTC. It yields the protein CASSQVYQGSNYGDTF.

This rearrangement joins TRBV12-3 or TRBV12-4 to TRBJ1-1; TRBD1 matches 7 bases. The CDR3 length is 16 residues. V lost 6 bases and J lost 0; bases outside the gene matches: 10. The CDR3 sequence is CASSLDRAPLNTEAFF. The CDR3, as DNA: TGTGCCAGCAGCCTCGACAGGGCCCCCCTGAACACTGAAGCTTTCTTT.

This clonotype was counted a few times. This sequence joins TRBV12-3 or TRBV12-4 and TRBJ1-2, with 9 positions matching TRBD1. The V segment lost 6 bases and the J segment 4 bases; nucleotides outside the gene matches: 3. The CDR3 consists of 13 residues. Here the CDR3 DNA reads TGTGCCAGCAGGGGACAGGGCACCTATGGCTACACCTTC. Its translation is CASRGQGTYGYTF.

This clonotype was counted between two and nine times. This CDR3 is CATSGGGLGEKLFF. Here the CDR3 DNA reads TGTGCCACATCGGGGGGGGGCTTAGGTGAAAAACTGTTTTTT. The genes are TRBV12-3 or TRBV12-4 and TRBJ1-4; D is perhaps TRBD1 (6 bases). This CDR3 spans 14 amino acids. V lost 10 bases and J 7 bases, leaving 19 bases between the germline ends.

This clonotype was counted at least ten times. Here the CDR3 reads CASSPDRGSETQYF. In DNA form, the CDR3 reads TGTGCCAGCAGCCCCGACAGGGGATCAGAGACCCAGTACTTC. The V call is TRBV7-2, the J call TRBJ2-5; 8 bases are shared with TRBD1. The CDR3 is made up of 14 amino acids. Per the germline V gene, CDR1 is SGHTA and CDR2 is FQGNSA. Trimming took 5 bases from V and 4 from J; bases not matched to a gene: 6.

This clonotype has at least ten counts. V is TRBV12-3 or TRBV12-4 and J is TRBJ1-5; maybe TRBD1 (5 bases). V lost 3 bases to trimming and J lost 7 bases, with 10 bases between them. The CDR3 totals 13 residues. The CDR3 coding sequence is TGTGCCAGCAGTTTGCGCCGGGGGCAGCCCCAGCATTTT. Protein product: CASSLRRGQPQHF.

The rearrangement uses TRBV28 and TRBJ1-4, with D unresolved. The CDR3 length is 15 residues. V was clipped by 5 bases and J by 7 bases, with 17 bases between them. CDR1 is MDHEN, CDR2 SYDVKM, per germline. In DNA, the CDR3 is TGTGCCAGCAGTCTTCCCATAGATGGAGGTGAAAAACTGTTTTTT. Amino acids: CASSLPIDGGEKLFF.

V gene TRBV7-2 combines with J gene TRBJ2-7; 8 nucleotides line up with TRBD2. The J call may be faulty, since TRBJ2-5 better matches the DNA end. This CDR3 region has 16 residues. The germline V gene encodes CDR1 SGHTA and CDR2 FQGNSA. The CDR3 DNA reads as TGTGCCAGCAGCTTAGGTAGCGGGGCGCAGGGAGAGACCCAGTACTTC. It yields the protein CASSLGSGAQGETQYF.

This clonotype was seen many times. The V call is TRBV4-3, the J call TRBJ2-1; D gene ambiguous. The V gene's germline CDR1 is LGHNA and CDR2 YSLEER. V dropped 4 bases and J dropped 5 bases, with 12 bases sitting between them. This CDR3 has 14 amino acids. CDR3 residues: CASSPSPQDNEQFF. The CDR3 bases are TGCGCCAGCAGCCCTTCACCCCAAGACAATGAGCAGTTCTTC.